The T cell receptor beta chain described here comes from a study of T cells after yellow fever vaccination. Regarding the study as a whole: The bulk population could contribute abundant contaminating clonotypes to FACS-sorted repertoires.

5'RACE template switching added a universal primer site and UMIs to TCR cDNA. Using its own MiXCR run on the 5' RACE reads, TCRdb lists one record per CDR3 protein. This table has about 50,000 distinct CDR3 sequences, 7% to 8.5% appearing once. From germline, CDR1 is SGHNT and CDR2 YENEEA. The CDR3 covers 15 residues. V was pared by 4 bases and J by 4 bases, with 13 bases between. Concerning this clonotype itself: Its antigen is currently unknown.

This chain uses TRBV11-3 with TRBJ2-2; tentative D call: TRBD2 (5 bases). The source is a man aged 18 to 35 who received the YFV17D yellow fever vaccine. This specimen was CD8+ T cells sorted from PBMCs, taken roughly 15 days after the first yellow fever vaccination. The CDR3 DNA sequence: TGTGCCAGCAGCTCCGGGATGTCTTTCACCGGGGAGCTGTTTTTT. It is translated as CASSSGMSFTGELFF. Combining the CDR3 with reference TRBV11-3 and TRBJ2-2 gives the whole variable domain EAGVVQSPRYKIIEKKQPVAFWCNPISGHNTLYWYLQNLGQGPELLIRYENEEAVDDSQLPKDRFSAERLKGVDSTLKIQPAELGDSAVYLCASSSGMSFTGELFFGEGSRLTVL.